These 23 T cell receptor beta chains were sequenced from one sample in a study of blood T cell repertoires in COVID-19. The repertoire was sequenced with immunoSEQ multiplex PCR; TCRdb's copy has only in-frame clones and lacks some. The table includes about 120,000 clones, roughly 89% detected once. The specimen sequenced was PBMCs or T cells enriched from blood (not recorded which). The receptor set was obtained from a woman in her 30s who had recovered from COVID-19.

CDR3 DNA: TGCGCCAGCAGCCAATCCCTAGCGGCCCCTCTCACCGGGGAGCTGTTTTTT. It encodes CASSQSLAAPLTGELFF. The chain uses TRBV4-3 and TRBJ2-2; the match to TRBD2 covers 7 bases. Trimming removed 2 bases from V and 4 bases from J; junction bases left unmatched: 10. The CDR3 contains 17 residues. Per the germline V gene, CDR1 is LGHNA and CDR2 is YSLEER.

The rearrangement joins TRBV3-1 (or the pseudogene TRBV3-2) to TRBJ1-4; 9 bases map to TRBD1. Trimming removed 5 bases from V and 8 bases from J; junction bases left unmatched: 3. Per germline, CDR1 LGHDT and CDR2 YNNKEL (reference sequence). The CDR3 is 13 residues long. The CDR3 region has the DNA TGTGCCAGCAGCGGGACAGGGAACGAAAAACTGTTTTTT. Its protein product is CASSGTGNEKLFF.

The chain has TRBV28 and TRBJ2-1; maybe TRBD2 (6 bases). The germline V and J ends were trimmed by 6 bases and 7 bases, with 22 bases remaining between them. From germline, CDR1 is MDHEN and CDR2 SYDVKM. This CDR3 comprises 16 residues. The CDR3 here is CASSPLHGGRGNEQFF. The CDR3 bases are TGTGCCAGCAGCCCCTTACACGGGGGTCGGGGGAATGAGCAGTTCTTC.

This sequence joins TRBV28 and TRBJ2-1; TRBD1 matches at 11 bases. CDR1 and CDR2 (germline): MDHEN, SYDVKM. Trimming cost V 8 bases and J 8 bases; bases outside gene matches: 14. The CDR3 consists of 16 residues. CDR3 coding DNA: TGTGCCAGCCGCTCCGGGACAGGGGGGCCCAGCGATGAGCAGTTCTTC. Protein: CASRSGTGGPSDEQFF.

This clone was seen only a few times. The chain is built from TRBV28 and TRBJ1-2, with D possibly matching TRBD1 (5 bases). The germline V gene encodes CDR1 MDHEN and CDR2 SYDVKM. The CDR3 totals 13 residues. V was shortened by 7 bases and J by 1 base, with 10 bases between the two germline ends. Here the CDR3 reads CASKGFGNYGYTF. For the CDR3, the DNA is TGTGCCAGCAAGGGGTTCGGTAACTATGGCTACACCTTC.

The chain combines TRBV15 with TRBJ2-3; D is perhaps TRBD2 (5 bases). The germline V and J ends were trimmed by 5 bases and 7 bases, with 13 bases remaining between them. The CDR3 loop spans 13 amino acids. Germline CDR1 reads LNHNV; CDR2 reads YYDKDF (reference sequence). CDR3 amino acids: CATSDYHPNTQYF. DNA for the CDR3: TGTGCCACCAGCGACTATCACCCAAATACGCAGTATTTT.

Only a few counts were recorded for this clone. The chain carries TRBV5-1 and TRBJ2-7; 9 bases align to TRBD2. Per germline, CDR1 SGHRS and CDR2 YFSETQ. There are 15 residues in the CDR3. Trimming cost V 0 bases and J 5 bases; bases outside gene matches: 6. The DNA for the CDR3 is TGCGCCAGCAGCTTGGCGGCGGGAGGGGTCCACGAGCAGTACTTC. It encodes CASSLAAGGVHEQYF.

The CDR3 loop reads CASSEAGGMRYEQYF. The CDR3 DNA sequence: TGTGCCAGCAGCGAGGCAGGGGGCATGAGGTACGAGCAGTACTTC. V usage is TRBV9 and J usage is TRBJ2-7, with 8 bases identical to TRBD1. The CDR3 is 15 residues long. V dropped 3 bases and J dropped 4; count of bases not matched to a gene: 9. Germline lookup yields CDR1 SGDLS and CDR2 YYNGEE.

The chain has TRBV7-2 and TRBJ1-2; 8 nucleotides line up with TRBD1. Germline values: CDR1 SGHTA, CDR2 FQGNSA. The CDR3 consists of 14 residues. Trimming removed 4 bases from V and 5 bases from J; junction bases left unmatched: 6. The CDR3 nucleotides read TGTGCCAGCAGCTACTCCGGGACAGGTTATGGCTACACCTTC. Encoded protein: CASSYSGTGYGYTF.

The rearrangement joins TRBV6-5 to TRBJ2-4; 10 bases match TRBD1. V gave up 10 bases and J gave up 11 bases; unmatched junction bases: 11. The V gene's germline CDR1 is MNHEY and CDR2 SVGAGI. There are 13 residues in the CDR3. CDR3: CATPWRTGGFQYF. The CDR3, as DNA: TGTGCCACCCCTTGGAGGACAGGGGGTTTTCAGTACTTC.

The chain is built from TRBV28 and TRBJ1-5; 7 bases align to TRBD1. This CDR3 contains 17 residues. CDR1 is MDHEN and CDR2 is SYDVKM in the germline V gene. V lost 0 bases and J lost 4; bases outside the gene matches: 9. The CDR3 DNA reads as TGTGCCAGCAGTTTATGGTACAGGGGTCTCGGGAATCAGCCCCAGCATTTT. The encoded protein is CASSLWYRGLGNQPQHF.

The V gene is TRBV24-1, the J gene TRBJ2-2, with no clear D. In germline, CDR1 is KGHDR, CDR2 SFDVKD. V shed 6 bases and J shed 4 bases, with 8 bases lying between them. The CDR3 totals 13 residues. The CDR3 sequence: CATSWAGTGELFF. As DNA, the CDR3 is TGTGCCACCAGTTGGGCAGGCACCGGGGAGCTGTTTTTT.

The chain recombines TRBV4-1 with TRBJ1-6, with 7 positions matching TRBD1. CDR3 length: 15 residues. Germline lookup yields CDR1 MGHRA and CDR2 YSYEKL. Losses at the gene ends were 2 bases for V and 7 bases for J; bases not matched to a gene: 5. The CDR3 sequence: CASSQPQGTNSPLHF. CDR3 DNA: TGCGCCAGCAGCCAACCACAGGGGACAAATTCACCCCTCCACTTT.

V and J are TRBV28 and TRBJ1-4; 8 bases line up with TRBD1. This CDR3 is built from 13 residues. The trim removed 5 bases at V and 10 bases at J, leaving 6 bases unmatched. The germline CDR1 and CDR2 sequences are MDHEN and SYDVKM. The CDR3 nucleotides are TGTGCCAGCAGTATCTACAGGGGGGCAAAACTGTTTTTT. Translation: CASSIYRGAKLFF.

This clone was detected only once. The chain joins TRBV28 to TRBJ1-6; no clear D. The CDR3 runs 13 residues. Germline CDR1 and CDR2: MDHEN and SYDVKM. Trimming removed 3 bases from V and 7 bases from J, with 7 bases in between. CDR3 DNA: TGTGCCAGCAGTTTTGGAGGGAATTCACCCCTCCACTTT. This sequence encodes CASSFGGNSPLHF.

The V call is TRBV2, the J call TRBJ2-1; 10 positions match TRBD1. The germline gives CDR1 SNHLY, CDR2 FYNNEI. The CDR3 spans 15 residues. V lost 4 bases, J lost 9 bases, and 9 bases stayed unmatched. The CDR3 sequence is CASSADRGNNGEQFF. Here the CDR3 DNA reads TGTGCCAGCAGTGCGGACAGGGGGAACAATGGTGAGCAGTTCTTC.

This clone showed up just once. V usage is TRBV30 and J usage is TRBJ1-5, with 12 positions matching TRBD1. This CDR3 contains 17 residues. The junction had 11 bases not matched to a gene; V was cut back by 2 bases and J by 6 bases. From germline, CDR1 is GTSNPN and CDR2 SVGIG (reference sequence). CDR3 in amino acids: CAWSPAGTGGVGQPQHF. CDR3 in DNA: TGTGCCTGGAGTCCGGCCGGGACAGGGGGCGTCGGTCAGCCCCAGCATTTT.

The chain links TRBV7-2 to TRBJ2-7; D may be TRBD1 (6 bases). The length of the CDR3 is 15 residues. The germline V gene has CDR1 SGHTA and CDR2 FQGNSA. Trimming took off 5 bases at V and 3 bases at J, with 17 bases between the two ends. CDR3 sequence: CASSDRFSRVYEQYF. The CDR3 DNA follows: TGTGCCAGCAGCGACAGGTTCTCTAGGGTCTACGAGCAGTACTTC.

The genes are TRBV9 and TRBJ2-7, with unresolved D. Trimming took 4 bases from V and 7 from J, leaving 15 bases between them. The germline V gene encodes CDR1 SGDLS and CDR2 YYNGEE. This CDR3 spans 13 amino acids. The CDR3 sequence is CASSPRTELEQYF. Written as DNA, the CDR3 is TGTGCCAGCAGCCCCAGAACAGAGTTAGAGCAGTACTTC.

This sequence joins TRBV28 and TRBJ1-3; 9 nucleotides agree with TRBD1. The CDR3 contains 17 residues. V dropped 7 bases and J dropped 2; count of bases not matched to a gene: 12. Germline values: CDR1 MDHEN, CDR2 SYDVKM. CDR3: CASTFTPGTGPGNTIYF. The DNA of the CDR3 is TGTGCCAGCACCTTTACTCCCGGGACAGGGCCTGGAAACACCATATATTTT.

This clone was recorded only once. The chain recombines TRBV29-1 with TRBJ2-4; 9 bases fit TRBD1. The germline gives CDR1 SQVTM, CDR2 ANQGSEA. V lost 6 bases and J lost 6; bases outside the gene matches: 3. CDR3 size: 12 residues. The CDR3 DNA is TGCAGCGTGAAGGGACAGGGAAACATTCAGTACTTC. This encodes CSVKGQGNIQYF.

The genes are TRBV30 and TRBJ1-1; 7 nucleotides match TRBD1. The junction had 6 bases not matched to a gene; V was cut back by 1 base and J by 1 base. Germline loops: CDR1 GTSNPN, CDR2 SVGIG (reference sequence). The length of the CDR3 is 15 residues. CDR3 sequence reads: CAWSAQGGRNTEAFF. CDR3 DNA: TGTGCCTGGAGTGCCCAGGGGGGAAGGAACACTGAAGCTTTCTTT.

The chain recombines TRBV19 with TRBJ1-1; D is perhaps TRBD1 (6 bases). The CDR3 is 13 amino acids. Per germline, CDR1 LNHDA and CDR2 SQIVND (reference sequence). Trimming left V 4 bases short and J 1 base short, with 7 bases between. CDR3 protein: CASSKTGNTEAFF. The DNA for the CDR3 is TGTGCCAGTAGTAAGACAGGGAACACTGAAGCTTTCTTT.